This T cell receptor (beta chain) is drawn from a study of blood T cell repertoires in COVID-19. The data were produced by immunoSEQ multiplex PCR, yet TCRdb's version contains in-frame clones alone and is incomplete. The sample lists approximately 100,000 clones, roughly 80% seen once, with approximately 4.2% in the top ten. Germline V lookup: CDR1 KGHSH, CDR2 LQKENI. This CDR3 contains 14 residues. V gave up 6 bases and J gave up 0 bases, with 12 bases separating them. This TCR was recovered from a human donor in a cohort sampled during active or convalescent COVID-19. The gene calls are TRBV18 and TRBJ2-7; no reliable D call. The source material was peripheral blood. CDR3 in DNA: TGTGCCAGCTCCCAGTTGTCTCACTCCTACGAGCAGTACTTC. It translates to CASSQLSHSYEQYF.